One and the same sample provided the 4 T cell receptor beta chains below, sequenced in a study of long-term antiretroviral therapy in people with HIV. It was version v3.0 of the immunoSEQ assay that was run at survey level. The repertoire was sequenced with immunoSEQ multiplex PCR; TCRdb's copy has only in-frame clones and lacks some. The sample gives 15,000 to 20,000 clones, 60% to 85% of which show up once; less than 14% is in the top ten. The specimen comprised unsorted PBMCs, sampled 2.3 years after starting antiretroviral therapy. These receptors were obtained from a woman aged 35 to 49 with HIV.

The table lists this clone with a few counts. The chain links TRBV6-1 to TRBJ2-7, with 7 bases identical to TRBD1. Germline V gives CDR1 MNHNS, CDR2 SASEGT. The CDR3 contains 14 residues. V lost 4 bases to trimming and J lost 1 base; unmatched junction nucleotides: 4. DNA of the CDR3: TGTGCCAGCAGTGGGGGACAGCTATCCTACGAGCAGTACTTC. As protein: CASSGGQLSYEQYF.

Here the CDR3 reads CASSDRLGSGANVLTF. CDR3 coding DNA: TGTGCCAGCAGCGATCGACTGGGCTCTGGGGCCAACGTCCTGACTTTC. The V call is TRBV7-2, the J call TRBJ2-6; no clear D gene. CDR1 is SGHTA, CDR2 FQGNSA, per germline. Trimming removed 5 bases at V and 0 bases at J, with 11 bases between. The CDR3 loop spans 16 amino acids.

This chain uses TRBV5-5 with TRBJ2-5; 8 nucleotides match TRBD2. J was trimmed by 4 bases and V by 4 bases; bases with no gene match: 12. CDR3 length: 16 amino acids. Germline V lookup: CDR1 SGHKS, CDR2 YYEKEE (reference sequence). The CDR3 spells CASSPGTSSAGETQYF. The CDR3 bases are TGTGCCAGCAGCCCTGGGACTAGTTCGGCGGGAGAGACCCAGTACTTC.

This rearrangement joins TRBV7-9 to TRBJ1-1, with TRBD1 as a possible D gene (5 bases). Germline V gives CDR1 SEHNR, CDR2 FQNEAQ (reference sequence). Deletions cut 5 bases from V and 3 bases from J, with 10 bases between. The CDR3 contains 13 residues. The CDR3 loop is CASSPRDDTEAFF. The CDR3 DNA reads as TGTGCCAGCAGCCCGCGGGACGACACTGAAGCTTTCTTT.